The rows below give T cell receptor beta chains drawn from one sample of a study of CD8+CD57+ T cells in acquired aplastic anemia. TCRdb passed the reads through MiXCR, listing each CDR3 protein once. This sample has 150,000 to 200,000 distinct CDR3 sequences, with approximately 45% found just once. The sequenced sample was sorted CD4+, CD8+, or CD8+CD57+ T cells (not recorded which) from PBMCs. These receptors were collected from a human donor in good health. Both conserved end residues are part of each CDR3. D genes are given only for firm matches. Expanded clones are given a class, and other clones once, few, many or no size at all.

J gene: TRBJ1-2
D gene: TRBD1
V gene: TRBV29-1
clone size: few
CDR3 DNA: TGCAGCGTTGGACAGGGTAATGGCTACACCTTC
CDR3 protein: CSVGQGNGYTF

J gene: TRBJ1-6
D gene: NA
V gene: TRBV2
clone size: many
CDR3 DNA: TGTGCCAGCGGACCCAGGCAAGGGGATATTTCACCCCTCCACTTT
CDR3 protein: CASGPRQGDISPLHF

J gene: TRBJ1-6
D gene: NA
V gene: TRBV6-4
clone size: many
CDR3 DNA: TGTGCCAGCAGTGACAGGGATAATTCACCCCTCCACTTT
CDR3 protein: CASSDRDNSPLHF

J gene: TRBJ1-1
D gene: TRBD1
V gene: TRBV24-1
clone size: NA
CDR3 DNA: TGTGCCACTCGGGACAGGGGACTGAACACTGAAGCTTTCTTT
CDR3 protein: CATRDRGLNTEAFF

J gene: TRBJ1-3
D gene: TRBD1
V gene: TRBV12-3/TRBV12-4
clone size: few
CDR3 DNA: TGTGCCAGCAGTTTTGCCCAGGGGGTTTCTGGAAACACCATATATTTT
CDR3 protein: CASSFAQGVSGNTIYF

J gene: TRBJ1-2
D gene: NA
V gene: TRBV6-2/TRBV6-3
clone size: many
CDR3 DNA: TGTGCCAGCGGCCGAAGCGGCTATGGCTACACCTTC
CDR3 protein: CASGRSGYGYTF

J gene: TRBJ1-1
D gene: NA
V gene: TRBV9
clone size: NA
CDR3 DNA: TGTGCCAGCAGCGTAGATCATTGGGGGAACACTGAAGCTTTCTTT
CDR3 protein: CASSVDHWGNTEAFF

J gene: TRBJ2-7
D gene: NA
V gene: TRBV18
clone size: NA
CDR3 DNA: TGTGCCAGCTCACCACGGTCTGACTCCTACGAGCAGTACTTC
CDR3 protein: CASSPRSDSYEQYF

J gene: TRBJ2-7
D gene: NA
V gene: TRBV28
clone size: NA
CDR3 DNA: TGTGCCAGCACAAAAGGGGGTGAGAGGTACGAGCAGTACTTC
CDR3 protein: CASTKGGERYEQYF

J gene: TRBJ1-2
D gene: NA
V gene: TRBV13
clone size: many
CDR3 DNA: TGTGCCAGCAGCTTCGCTGGTCGGTCGGATGGCTACACCTTC
CDR3 protein: CASSFAGRSDGYTF

J gene: TRBJ2-3
D gene: NA
V gene: TRBV7-8
clone size: NA
CDR3 DNA: TGTGCCAGCAGCTTAGCTGTGGGAGATACGCAGTATTTT
CDR3 protein: CASSLAVGDTQYF

J gene: TRBJ1-2
D gene: NA
V gene: TRBV24-1
clone size: many
CDR3 DNA: TGTGCCACCAGTGATTTGCAAGGGCGATCGGGCTATGGCTACACCTTC
CDR3 protein: CATSDLQGRSGYGYTF

J gene: TRBJ1-4
D gene: NA
V gene: TRBV7-9
clone size: many
CDR3 DNA: TGTGCCAGCAGCATCGCTTTGTCTAATGAAAAACTGTTTTTT
CDR3 protein: CASSIALSNEKLFF

J gene: TRBJ1-1
D gene: TRBD1
V gene: TRBV19
clone size: NA
CDR3 DNA: TGTGCCAGTAGTCTCCAGGGGGTGAACACTGAAGCTTTCTTT
CDR3 protein: CASSLQGVNTEAFF

J gene: TRBJ2-5
D gene: NA
V gene: TRBV2
clone size: NA
CDR3 DNA: TGTGCCACCAGTGATCCCGCCGGGTCAGAGACCCAGTACTTC
CDR3 protein: CATSDPAGSETQYF

J gene: TRBJ2-3
D gene: TRBD2
V gene: TRBV5-4
clone size: many
CDR3 DNA: TGTGCCAGCAGCTTGAGAAGGGGACTAGTCACAGATACGCAGTATTTT
CDR3 protein: CASSLRRGLVTDTQYF

J gene: TRBJ2-5
D gene: TRBD1
V gene: TRBV24-1
clone size: NA
CDR3 DNA: TGTGCCACCAGCGGGACAGGTTCAGAGACCCAGTACTTC
CDR3 protein: CATSGTGSETQYF

J gene: TRBJ2-7
D gene: NA
V gene: TRBV4-2
clone size: many
CDR3 DNA: TGTGCCAGCAGCCAATCCGCAGGGAAGCAGTACTTC
CDR3 protein: CASSQSAGKQYF

J gene: TRBJ1-5
D gene: NA
V gene: TRBV10-3
clone size: NA
CDR3 DNA: TGTGCCATCAGTGAGGTGAGGGTGGAGGGTAATCAGCCCCAGCATTTT
CDR3 protein: CAISEVRVEGNQPQHF

J gene: TRBJ2-7
D gene: NA
V gene: TRBV20-1
clone size: NA
CDR3 DNA: TGCAGTGCTAGAGATATTGGCCAGGAGCAGTACTTC
CDR3 protein: CSARDIGQEQYF

J gene: TRBJ2-1
D gene: NA
V gene: TRBV24-1
clone size: many
CDR3 DNA: TGTGCCACCAGTGATTGGCCAAGTCCTGTTGAGCAGTTCTTC
CDR3 protein: CATSDWPSPVEQFF

J gene: TRBJ2-3
D gene: TRBD2
V gene: TRBV10-3
clone size: few
CDR3 DNA: TGTGCCATCAGCGTCGGGACTAGCGGGAGAGGCACGCAGTATTTT
CDR3 protein: CAISVGTSGRGTQYF

J gene: TRBJ2-7
D gene: NA
V gene: TRBV7-2
clone size: many
CDR3 DNA: TGTGCCAGCAGCTTTACGGTCTCCTACGAGCAGTACTTC
CDR3 protein: CASSFTVSYEQYF

J gene: TRBJ1-5
D gene: NA
V gene: TRBV7-2
clone size: many
CDR3 DNA: TGTGCCAGCAGCTTAGGTCAGGGATATCAGCCCCAGCATTTT
CDR3 protein: CASSLGQGYQPQHF

J gene: TRBJ2-7
D gene: TRBD1
V gene: TRBV20-1
clone size: many
CDR3 DNA: TGCAGTGCTAGTGACAGGGGGGGGGGCCTCTACGAGCAGTACTTC
CDR3 protein: CSASDRGGGLYEQYF

J gene: TRBJ1-5
D gene: NA
V gene: TRBV19
clone size: many
CDR3 DNA: TGTGCCAGTAGTATCTTCAACAATTGGCAGCCCCAGCATTTT
CDR3 protein: CASSIFNNWQPQHF

J gene: TRBJ2-1
D gene: TRBD1
V gene: TRBV20-1
clone size: NA
CDR3 DNA: TGCAGTGCTAAAACCCAACTCAGTACAGGGGTTGGCTGCAATGAGCAGTTCTTC
CDR3 protein: CSAKTQLSTGVGCNEQFF

J gene: TRBJ2-5
D gene: TRBD2
V gene: TRBV10-3
clone size: NA
CDR3 DNA: TGTGCCAGCCGGACTAGCGGAAAAGAGACCCAGTACTTC
CDR3 protein: CASRTSGKETQYF

J gene: TRBJ2-5
D gene: TRBD2
V gene: TRBV2
clone size: once
CDR3 DNA: TGTGCCAGCAGTGAAGCTAGCGGGAGGGCCTTGGAGACCCAGTACTTC
CDR3 protein: CASSEASGRALETQYF

J gene: TRBJ1-2
D gene: NA
V gene: TRBV28
clone size: NA
CDR3 DNA: TGTGCCAGCAGTTTATCGCGATGGGGTACAGCTAACTATGGCTACACCTTC
CDR3 protein: CASSLSRWGTANYGYTF